This T cell receptor beta chain was profiled in a study of blood T cell repertoires in COVID-19. Study-wide context: Samples representing acute and convalescent COVID-19 were sourced from the United States, Italy and Spain. The cDNA or gDNA used as material had been derived from T cells, B-cell-depleted T cells, or PBMCs.

This table comes from immunoSEQ multiplex PCR, and its TCRdb copy is limited to in-frame clones, with some not included. The sample shows a few hundred thousand clones, 80% to 90% of them seen only once. Across 20 to 25 US areas, participants ranged in age from 18 to 89 years. Each participant's cohort was designated according to participant-reported clinical history. This CDR3 comprises 19 residues. The V end was cut by 4 bases, the J end by 0 bases, with 21 bases between. Per germline, CDR1 LGHNA and CDR2 YNFKEQ. The receptor was derived from a woman aged 40 to 50 with acute COVID-19. The specimen was PBMCs or T cells enriched from blood (not recorded which). This chain uses TRBV4-2 with TRBJ1-4; D may be TRBD1 (6 bases). CDR3 residues: CASSPRGGGSIATNEKLFF. The CDR3 nucleotides are TGTGCCAGCAGCCCCCGGGGAGGGGGTTCGATTGCAACTAATGAAAAACTGTTTTTT.